This is a list of T cell receptor beta chains from one sample in a study of T-cell reconstitution after alpha-beta-depleted transplantation in children. MiXCR, applied by TCRdb to the PCR reads, yields one record per CDR3 protein. The sample lists 440,000 or so distinct CDR3 sequences; about 45% were seen once. The sequences come from PBMCs, collected before TCRalphabeta/CD19-depleted stem cell transplant. These receptors originate from a girl aged 2 to 9 with aplastic anemia, due to receive a stem cell transplant. CDR3s include the opening cysteine and the closing phenylalanine or tryptophan. Fields, in order: V gene, J gene, CDR3 protein.

TRBV7-9	TRBJ1-3	CASSPPTGGSGNTIYF
TRBV6-5	TRBJ2-2	CASSYRGQNTGELFF
TRBV28	TRBJ1-6	CASTTTWGNNSPLHF
TRBV9	TRBJ2-3	CASSVTGGLTDTQYF
TRBV29-1	TRBJ2-7	CSALQGTGTYEQYF
TRBV11-3	TRBJ2-2	CASSLGSVRTTWGTGELFF
TRBV4-3	TRBJ1-2	CASSQEWGAYGYTF
TRBV24-1	TRBJ2-1	CATSDTRVGFQQFF
TRBV28	TRBJ2-2	CASSWVRGGTGELFF
TRBV6-6	TRBJ2-3	CASSMDGTQYF
TRBV7-9	TRBJ1-1	CASSPHLLRGITEAFF
TRBV25-1	TRBJ2-5	CASNMGGAQETQYF
TRBV20-1	TRBJ2-7	CSARGTGSPYEQYF
TRBV5-1	TRBJ2-7	CASSDIAGDYEQYF
TRBV10-3	TRBJ2-3	CAIGPSGDTDTQYF
TRBV28	TRBJ2-7	CASSLDVGTDPYEQYF
TRBV5-1	TRBJ2-2	CASSFENNLTGELFF
TRBV20-1	TRBJ2-3	CSVSSGTDTQYF
TRBV9	TRBJ1-1	CASSVQPGSGVDTEAFF
TRBV27	TRBJ2-3	CASMELGRTDTQYF
TRBV9	TRBJ2-1	CASSPRDRANEQFF
TRBV6-2/TRBV6-3	TRBJ2-2	CASSYPPTSGWNTGELFF
TRBV2	TRBJ2-7	CASSGTTEQYF
TRBV7-2	TRBJ1-6	CASSRPIDRSRNSPLHF
TRBV9	TRBJ1-1	CASSPPGTGAEAFF
TRBV4-3	TRBJ2-3	CASSQGSIFSTDTQYF
TRBV12-3/TRBV12-4	TRBJ2-5	CASRTGGYQETQYF
TRBV5-1	TRBJ2-1	CASSFLAGPRGNEQFF
TRBV7-6	TRBJ1-1	CASSEGAEEATTEAFF
TRBV12-3/TRBV12-4	TRBJ2-3	CASSFLGVLYTDTQYF